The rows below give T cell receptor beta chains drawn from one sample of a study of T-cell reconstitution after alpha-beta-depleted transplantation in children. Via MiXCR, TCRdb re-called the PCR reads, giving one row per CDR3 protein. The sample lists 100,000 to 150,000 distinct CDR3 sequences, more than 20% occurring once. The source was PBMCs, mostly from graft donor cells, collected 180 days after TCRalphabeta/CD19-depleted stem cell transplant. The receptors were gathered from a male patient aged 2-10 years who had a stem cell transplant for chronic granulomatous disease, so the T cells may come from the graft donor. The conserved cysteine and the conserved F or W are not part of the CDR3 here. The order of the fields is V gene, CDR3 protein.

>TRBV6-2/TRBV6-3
ASSYRLGGLAGLDNEQF
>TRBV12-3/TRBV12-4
ASSSYNPPYEQY
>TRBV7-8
ASSLITGASNQPQH
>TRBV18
ASSPRTDTQY
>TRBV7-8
ASSLRDKTSLAKNIQY
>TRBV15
ATSRVPGLAIPNEQF
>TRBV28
ASSRRPPKGTDTQY
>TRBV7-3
ASSLWGGRGNEQF
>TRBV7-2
ASSLGPNQETQY
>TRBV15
ATSRVDNSPLH
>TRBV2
ASRSDGYGYT
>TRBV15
ATSRARGSNQPQH
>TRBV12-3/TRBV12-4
ASSLAKAGGSADTQY
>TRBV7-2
ASSSGGTSPVGTQY
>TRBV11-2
ASRPGREVTEAF
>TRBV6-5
ASSYLGQGNEQF
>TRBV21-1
ASSHLARDRVYGYT
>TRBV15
ATSRDLGEQY
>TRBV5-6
ASSFAPLKGINEQF
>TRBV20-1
SALGLAANEQY
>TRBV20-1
SGTLGGSTDTQY
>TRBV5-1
ASSLTGFNEQF
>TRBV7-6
ASSLEDGYEQY
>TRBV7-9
ASSSRTDTDTQY
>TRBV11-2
ASSLDLTSGSRLEQY
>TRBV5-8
ASSVRQVGQETQY
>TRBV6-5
ASSYDDSGNEQF
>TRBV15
ATSRVGGGADTQY
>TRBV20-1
SAKGDSNQPQH
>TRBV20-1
SARLSTGFYEQY
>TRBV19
ASSRSLNTEAF
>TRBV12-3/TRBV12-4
ASSRWTEETQY
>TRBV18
ASSPGTGVNYNEQF
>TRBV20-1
SARDRSRNSLNEQF
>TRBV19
ASTNGIAGVQETQY
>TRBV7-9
ASRQNTEAF
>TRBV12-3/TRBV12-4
ASKLSQAYNEQF
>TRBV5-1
ASSLGPGGLANTYEQY
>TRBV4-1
ASSQETYSYEQY
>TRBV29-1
SVRLSGANVLT
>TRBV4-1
ASSQVGVSNQPQH
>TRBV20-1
SAMRRGPNNEQF